This T cell receptor (beta chain) was sequenced during a study of blood T cells in healthy people across ages (dated by TCRdb to about 2015). For the wider study: In model experiments, template switching captured roughly one uniquely barcoded TCR beta cDNA molecule for every two T cells. To track age-related changes in TCR beta repertoire diversity, the study relied on deep sequencing normalized with unique cDNA molecular identifiers. Using the same blood draw, the study looked at two additional independent replicas of 1 million unique cDNA reads for two donors, one aged 18 to 30 and the other aged 80 or older. To avoid experimental bias, donors of different ages were distributed randomly across sequencing lanes. Donors were grouped into four age groups: young (average roughly 17 years), middle-aged (under 40), aged (62) and long-lived (about 89). What the work shows at the level of the full study, not this receptor alone: Observed TCR beta diversity correlated strongly with the percentage of naive T cells measured by flow cytometry. Compared with the aged group, the long-lived group had more naive CD4+ T cells, fewer expanded clones and increased TCR diversity, a pattern suggesting age selection. Because the CMV infection status of the donors was unknown, age-related changes in expanded clonotypes may potentially have been confounded. Conclusive comparison of naive and antigen-experienced compartments was prevented by the profiling of bulk unsorted PBMCs. Total diversity estimates from one million sequenced T cells were considered lower bounds and underestimates. Observed TCR beta diversity per million T cells fell roughly linearly with age, and a significant reduction was already apparent by age roughly 40.

Libraries were built with 5' RACE. TCRdb shows the sequencer as Illumina HiSeq 2500. The second PCR ran for roughly 7 to 11 cycles and used a J-beta primer mix along with a sample-barcoded 5' primer. Each TCR beta cDNA molecule received a unique molecular identifier from a template-switch 5' adaptor carrying 12 random nucleotides. Each sample yielded at least 2.5 million CDR3-containing paired-end reads. The Mint cDNA synthesis kit, primed by a TRBC-specific oligonucleotide, was used to synthesize first-strand cDNA from all RNA. Following uracil-DNA glycosylase treatment, a first 18-cycle PCR with universal primers M1SS and BC2_uni_R was performed on all cDNA. The authors processed their data as follows. For normalization, 1 million high-quality reads were randomly selected from each sample, with every read carrying a distinct molecular identifier. Instead of being binned into consensus sequences, reads with shared molecular identifiers were discarded. MiTCR, with a Q25 quality threshold and the strictest error-elimination algorithm, was used for CDR3 identification, clonotype clustering and error correction. Lower-bound total TCR beta diversity was estimated with a nonparametric unseen species model using Euler transformation. Using fastp trimming at Q25 and MiXCR clonotype assembly, TCRdb reanalyzed the public sequencing data and kept in-frame beta chains. Merged by CDR3 protein, the rows form single entries marked with the most common genes and DNA. TCRdb's processing, not the authors', yielded these V and J calls. In this sample the table shows about 780,000 distinct CDR3 sequences, about 47% of which occur a single time. The ten biggest clones cover approximately 18% of the sample.

Systemically healthy Caucasian individuals from Russia, 35 to 50 in total and aged roughly 6 to 100 years, were included as donors. Each donor gave around 9 milliliters of peripheral blood, collected into EDTA-treated Vacutainer tubes. Ficoll-Paque density-gradient centrifugation was used to isolate PBMCs, with at least 7 million per sample. Total RNA, at least 6 micrograms per sample, was extracted from PBMCs with Trizol reagent. For every donor, an aliquot of PBMCs went through flow cytometry to measure the percentages of naive CD45RAhigh/CD27high T cells. Notes on this clonotype: Its recognized antigen is unknown. Base qualities were left out, and no much larger clone turns up one base away.

This clonotype originated in a man aged 80 or over in good health. Sequencing input: blood.

CDR3 sequence: CASSPRTSGSIYNEQFF. The nucleotide sequence reads as follows: TGTGCCAGCTCACCTAGGACTAGCGGGAGCATCTACAATGAGCAGTTCTTC. Rearrangement joined TRBV18 to TRBJ2-1, with 13 central nucleotides matching TRBD2. Its CDR3 holds 17 amino acids, cysteine through phenylalanine. The read is trimmed to its CDR3 DNA, 51 bases read in frame from base 1. Ends trimmed: V by 3 bases, J by 3 bases; bases unmatched to a gene: 5. Based on the germline V gene, the CDR1 and CDR2 sequences are KGHSH and LQKENI. Here the CDR3 is joined to the reference TRBV18 and TRBJ2-1 genes, and the full variable domain is: NAGVMQNPRHLVRRRGQEARLRCSPMKGHSHVYWYRQLPEEGLKFMVYLQKENIIDESGMPKERFSAEFPKEGPSILRIQQVVRGDSAAYFCASSPRTSGSIYNEQFFGPGTRLTVL.